The 10 T cell receptor beta chains presented below share a single source sample, sequenced in a study of T cell repertoires in cytomegalovirus infection. TCRdb analysed the reads with MiXCR anew, one entry per CDR3 protein. The sample records around 530,000 distinct CDR3 sequences, about 26% being singletons. The sample was PBMCs. These receptors all come from a human donor in good health (CMV status not recorded). Some clones in this sample may be carry-over from other donors' samples.

The chain joins TRBV29-1 to TRBJ1-1; TRBD1 matches 7 bases. The V gene's germline CDR1 is SQVTM and CDR2 ANQGSEA. The CDR3 covers 13 residues. V was pared by 6 bases and J by 4 bases, with 8 bases of the junction left unmatched. This CDR3 is CSVPLTGRTEAFF. CDR3 DNA: TGCAGCGTGCCGCTGACAGGGCGCACTGAAGCTTTCTTT. Together with reference TRBV29-1 and TRBJ1-1, the CDR3 gives the full variable domain: SAVISQKPSRDICQRGTSLTIQCQVDSQVTMMFWYRQQPGQSLTLIATANQGSEATYESGFVIDKFPISRPNLTFSTLTVSNMSPEDSSIYLCSVPLTGRTEAFFGQGTRLTVV.

This clonotype appeared a few times. The V call is TRBV6-2 or TRBV6-3, the J call TRBJ2-7, with a tentative D call TRBD2 (5 bases). V was clipped by 5 bases and J by 3 bases, with 14 bases between them. This CDR3 spans 14 amino acids. Germline V CDR1 and CDR2: MNHEY, SVGEGT. As DNA, the CDR3 is TGTGCCAGCAGTCCCCCCGGGAACTTCTACGAGCAGTACGTC. Translated: CASSPPGNFYEQYV.

The V call is TRBV7-3, the J call TRBJ2-7; D call uncertain. Germline V gene data show CDR1 as SGHTA and CDR2 as FQGTGA. This CDR3 has 13 residues. The V end lost 6 bases, the J end lost 2 bases, and 11 bases lay between the germline ends. CDR3 coding DNA: TGTGCCAGCAGTCCGACACCCCCCTACGAGCAGTACGTC. Its protein is CASSPTPPYEQYV.

The gene calls are TRBV19 and TRBJ1-5, with D perhaps TRBD1 (5 bases). Trimming left V 7 bases short and J 0 bases short, with 13 bases between. The CDR3 is made up of 15 amino acids. CDR1 is LNHDA, CDR2 SQIVND, per germline (reference sequence). As DNA, the CDR3 is TGTGCCAGTACCTCGGGGGTTTATAGCAATCAGCCCCAGCATTTT. It specifies CASTSGVYSNQPQHF.

This clonotype has only a few counts. The rearrangement links TRBV7-8 to TRBJ2-2; 8 nucleotides match TRBD1. The CDR3 sequence is 16 residues long. The V gene's germline CDR1 is SGHVS and CDR2 FQNEAQ. The junction had 8 bases not matched to a gene; V was cut back by 1 base and J by 7 bases. The CDR3: CASSLEARGHYGELFF. CDR3 bases: TGTGCCAGCAGCTTAGAGGCCAGGGGGCATTACGGGGAGCTGTTTTTT. The variable domain in full, completed from reference TRBV7-8 and TRBJ2-2, reads GAGVSQSPRYKVAKRGQDVALRCDPISGHVSLFWYQQALGQGPEFLTYFQNEAQLDKSGLPSDRFFAERPEGSVSTLKIQRTQQEDSAVYLCASSLEARGHYGELFFGEGSRLTVL.

This clonotype was recorded a few times. The chain has TRBV7-2 and TRBJ2-7, with D maybe TRBD1 (5 bases). The germline gives CDR1 SGHTA, CDR2 FQGNSA. Deletions cut 0 bases from V and 0 bases from J, with 12 bases between. The CDR3 extends over 16 amino acids. CDR3 region: CASSLAVSDSSYEQYF. CDR3 bases: TGTGCCAGCAGCTTAGCCGTGAGCGACAGCTCCTACGAGCAGTACTTC.

This clonotype was seen many times. This chain links TRBV7-2 with TRBJ2-5; 10 bases agree with TRBD2. The CDR3 consists of 15 residues. V lost 11 bases to trimming and J lost 5 bases; unmatched junction nucleotides: 14. Germline V lookup: CDR1 SGHTA, CDR2 FQGNSA. The CDR3 region has the DNA TGTGCCTCCAAGCAGCTAGCGGGAGAGGGGGAGACCCAGTACTTC. This sequence encodes CASKQLAGEGETQYF.

The J gene is TRBJ2-7, the V gene TRBV5-1; the match to TRBD1 covers 8 bases. CDR1 is SGHRS and CDR2 is YFSETQ in the germline V gene. The CDR3 consists of 15 residues. The J segment lost 1 base and the V segment lost 0 bases, leaving 3 bases of the junction unmatched. CDR3 residues: CASSLGWTGSYEQYF. For the CDR3, the DNA is TGCGCCAGCAGCTTGGGTTGGACAGGGTCCTACGAGCAGTACTTC.

This clonotype was detected many times. V and J are TRBV7-6 and TRBJ2-1, with TRBD2 matching 10 bases. Germline CDR1 and CDR2: SGHVS and FNYEAQ. The CDR3 contains 17 residues. Trimming at V came to 3 bases and at J to 10 bases, leaving 15 bases not matched to a gene. CDR3 nucleotide sequence: TGTGCCAGCAGCTTTTTGCCGTGGGCTAGCGGGAGCAGGGAGCAGTTCTTC. Residues: CASSFLPWASGSREQFF.

For the CDR3, the DNA is TGTGCCAGTAGTCTCATTGGCAGCAGGGCCGATAATCAGCCCCAGCATTTT. Residues: CASSLIGSRADNQPQHF. The rearrangement joins TRBV19 to TRBJ1-5; D is possibly TRBD1 (5 bases). CDR3 length: 17 residues. Trimming took off 5 bases at V and 4 bases at J, with 21 bases between the two ends. Germline lookup yields CDR1 LNHDA and CDR2 SQIVND (reference sequence).